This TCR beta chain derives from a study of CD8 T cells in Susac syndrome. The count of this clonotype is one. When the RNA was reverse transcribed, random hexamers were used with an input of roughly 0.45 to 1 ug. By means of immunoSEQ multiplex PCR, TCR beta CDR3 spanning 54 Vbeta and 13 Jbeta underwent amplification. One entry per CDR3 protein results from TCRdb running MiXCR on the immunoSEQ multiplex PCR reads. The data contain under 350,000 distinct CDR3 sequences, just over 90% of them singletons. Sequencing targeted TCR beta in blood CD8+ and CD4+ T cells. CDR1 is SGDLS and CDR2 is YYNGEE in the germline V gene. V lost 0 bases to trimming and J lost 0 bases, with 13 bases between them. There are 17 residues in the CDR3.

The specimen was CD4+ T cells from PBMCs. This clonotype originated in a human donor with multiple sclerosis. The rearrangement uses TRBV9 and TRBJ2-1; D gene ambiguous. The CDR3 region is CASSVDPEPSSYNEQFF. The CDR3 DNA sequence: TGTGCCAGCAGCGTAGATCCGGAGCCAAGCTCCTACAATGAGCAGTTCTTC. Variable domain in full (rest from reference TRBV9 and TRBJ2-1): DSGVTQTPKHLITATGQRVTLRCSPRSGDLSVYWYQQSLDQGLQFLIQYYNGEERAKGNILERFSAQQFPDLHSELNLSSLELGDSALYFCASSVDPEPSSYNEQFFGPGTRLTVL.